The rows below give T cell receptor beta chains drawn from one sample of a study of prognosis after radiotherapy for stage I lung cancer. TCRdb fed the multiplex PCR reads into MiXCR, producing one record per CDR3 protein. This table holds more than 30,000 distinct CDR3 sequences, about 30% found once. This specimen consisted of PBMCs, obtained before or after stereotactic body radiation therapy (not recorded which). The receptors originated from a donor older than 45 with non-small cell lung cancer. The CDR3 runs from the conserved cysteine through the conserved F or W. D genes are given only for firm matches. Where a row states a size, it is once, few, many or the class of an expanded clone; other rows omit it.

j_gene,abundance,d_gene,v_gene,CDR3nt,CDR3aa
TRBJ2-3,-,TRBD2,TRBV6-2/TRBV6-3,TGTGCCAGCAGTTACTCGTGGGCGGGAGGCACAGATACGCAGTATTTT,CASSYSWAGGTDTQYF
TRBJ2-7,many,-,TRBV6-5,TGTGCCAGCAGTTCTCCGGGACCGGTGGGCGAGCAGTACTTC,CASSSPGPVGEQYF
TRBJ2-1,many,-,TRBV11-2,TGTGCCAGCAGCGAGAGGGTAGGGTCCTACAATGAGCAGTTCTTC,CASSERVGSYNEQFF
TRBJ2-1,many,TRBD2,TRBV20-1,TGCAGTGCTCCTCTAGCGGGAGGCCTTTGGGATGAGCAGTTCTTC,CSAPLAGGLWDEQFF
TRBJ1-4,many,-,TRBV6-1,TGTGCCAGCGGGGGACACCCCAGGGATAATGAAAAACTGTTTTTT,CASGGHPRDNEKLFF
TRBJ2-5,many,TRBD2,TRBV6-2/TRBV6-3,TGTGCCAGCAGTTACGCAGCGGGGTCTGGAGAGACCCAGTACTTC,CASSYAAGSGETQYF
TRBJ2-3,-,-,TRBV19,TGTGCCAGTAGTATCGGAAGGGTATCATCAGATACGCAGTATTTT,CASSIGRVSSDTQYF
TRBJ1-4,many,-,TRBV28,TGTGCCAGCACTTTTGGCGGGGTTCGGGAAAAACTGTTTTTT,CASTFGGVREKLFF
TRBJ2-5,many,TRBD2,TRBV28,TGTGCCACCGGGGGGGGCCAAGAGACCCAGTACTTC,CATGGGQETQYF
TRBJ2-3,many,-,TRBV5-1,TGCGCCAGCAGCTTCAGTCTCCCCACAGATACGCAGTATTTT,CASSFSLPTDTQYF
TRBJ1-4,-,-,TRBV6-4,TGTGCCAGCAGTGAAGAATTCTGGGAAAAACTGTTTTTT,CASSEEFWEKLFF
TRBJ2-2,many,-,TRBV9,TGTGCCAGCAGCGTAGGCAGGGATGGGTTCGGGGAGCTGTTTTTT,CASSVGRDGFGELFF
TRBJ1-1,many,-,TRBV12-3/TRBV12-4,TGTGCCAGCAGTGTTCTCAGGGGCAAGACTGAAGCTTTCTTT,CASSVLRGKTEAFF
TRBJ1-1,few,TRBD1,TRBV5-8,TGTGCCAGCAGCTTGCGACAGGGGTTCCCTTCCCTTACTGAAGCTTTCTTT,CASSLRQGFPSLTEAFF
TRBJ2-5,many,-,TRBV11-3,TGTGCCAGCAGTTTAGCCCCGGGCCAAGAGACCCAGTACTTC,CASSLAPGQETQYF
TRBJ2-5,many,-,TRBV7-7,TGTGCCAGCAGCTTAGGTGTGGGGGAGACCCAGTACTTC,CASSLGVGETQYF
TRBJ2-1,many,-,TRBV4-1,TGCGCCAGCAGCCAAGTGGGGCGTGAGCAGTTCTTC,CASSQVGREQFF
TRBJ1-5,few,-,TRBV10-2,TGCGCCAGCAGGGGCCGGTATAGCAATCAGCCCCAGCATTTT,CASRGRYSNQPQHF
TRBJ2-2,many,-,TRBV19,TGTGCCAGTAGTCTCCCATACGGGGAGCTGTTTTTT,CASSLPYGELFF
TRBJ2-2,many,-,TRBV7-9,TGTGCCAGCAGCCGCTCAGGTGGTTTCTCGACCGGGGAGCTGTTTTTT,CASSRSGGFSTGELFF
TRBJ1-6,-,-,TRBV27,TGTGTCAGCAGTTTATCTTGGACACCAAATTCACCCCTCCACTTT,CVSSLSWTPNSPLHF
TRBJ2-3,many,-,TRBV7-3,TGTGCCAGCAGCTTAGCCCAAGCGGATACGCAGTATTTT,CASSLAQADTQYF
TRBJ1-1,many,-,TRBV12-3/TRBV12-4,TGTGCCAGCAGTCGTGGGACGCTGAGTATGGCTTTCTTT,CASSRGTLSMAFF
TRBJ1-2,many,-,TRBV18,TGTGCCAGCTCACCATTGCCAGAACCATACACCTATGGCTACACCTTC,CASSPLPEPYTYGYTF
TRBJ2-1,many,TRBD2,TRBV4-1,TGCGCCAGCAGCCTAAGGGACTACTACAATGAGCAGTTCTTC,CASSLRDYYNEQFF
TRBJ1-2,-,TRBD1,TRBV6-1,TGTGCCAGCGGGGACAGGCCCCTCTCTAACTATGGCTACACCTTC,CASGDRPLSNYGYTF
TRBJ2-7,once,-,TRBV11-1,TGTGCCAGCAGCTTAGTGGCAGGTGATCACTACGAGCAGTACTTC,CASSLVAGDHYEQYF
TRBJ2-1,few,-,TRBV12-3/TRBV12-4,TGTGCCAGCAGTCTCCCTGGTGGGACATCCTACAATGAGCAGTTCTTC,CASSLPGGTSYNEQFF
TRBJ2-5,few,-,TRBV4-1,TGCGCCAGCAGCCCCCTGGGACGAGAGACCCAGTACTTC,CASSPLGRETQYF
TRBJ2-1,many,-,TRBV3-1,TGTGCCAGCAGCCTAGCGTTCTCCTACAATGAGCAGTTCTTC,CASSLAFSYNEQFF
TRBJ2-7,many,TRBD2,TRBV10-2,TGCGCCAGCAAGCGGGAGGGCCATGACGAGCAGTACTTC,CASKREGHDEQYF
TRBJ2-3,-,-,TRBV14,TGTGCCAGCAGCCAAGTAGCAGCAGATACGCAGTATTTT,CASSQVAADTQYF
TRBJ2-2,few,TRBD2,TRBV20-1,TGCAGTGCTCTACGATTGGGGGGGTCGAACACCGGGGAGCTGTTTTTT,CSALRLGGSNTGELFF
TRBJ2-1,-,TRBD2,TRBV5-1,TGCGCCAGCAGCTTGGGGGCTAGCGGGGCCCGTTCCTACAATGAGCAGTTCTTC,CASSLGASGARSYNEQFF
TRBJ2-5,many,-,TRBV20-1,TGCAGTGCTAGAAAGATACATAGCCAGGAGACCCAGTACTTC,CSARKIHSQETQYF
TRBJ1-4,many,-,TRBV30,TGTGCCTGGATGGGAGGGACTCATGAAAAACTGTTTTTT,CAWMGGTHEKLFF
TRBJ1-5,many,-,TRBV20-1,TGCAGTGCTAGGCAAGAAAATCAGCCCCAGCATTTT,CSARQENQPQHF
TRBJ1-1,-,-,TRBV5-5,TGTGCCAGCATCTTGGGGACGGGGGCTTTCTTT,CASILGTGAFF
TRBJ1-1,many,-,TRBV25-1,TGTGCCAGCAGGGAGGACACTGAAGCTTTCTTT,CASREDTEAFF
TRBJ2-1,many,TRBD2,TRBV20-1,TGCAGTGCTAGAGGGACTAGCGGCTACAATGAGCAGTTCTTC,CSARGTSGYNEQFF
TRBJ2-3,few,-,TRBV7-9,TGTGCCAGCAGCTTAAGTACCACGGGAGATACGCAGTATTTT,CASSLSTTGDTQYF